What follows is one T cell receptor (beta chain) and its context. This entry is derived from a study of blood T cell repertoires in COVID-19. The CDR3 has 15 amino acids. The ends were cut back, 2 bases at V and 4 bases at J, with 13 bases in the middle. The germline V gene has CDR1 SGDLS and CDR2 YYNGEE. Sequencing was performed with immunoSEQ multiplex PCR; in TCRdb, only in-frame clones are kept and a portion is missing. The sample has about 180,000 clones; 80% to 90% are singletons. Sequenced input: peripheral blood. This sequence originates from a young man who had recovered from COVID-19. The chain combines TRBV9 with TRBJ1-5; D ambiguous. CDR3 bases: TGTGCCAGCAGCGTCGGCCCTGCGGATAATCAGCCCCAGCATTTT. Its translation is CASSVGPADNQPQHF.